These T cell receptor beta chains were read from a single sample in a study of T cells in Graves' hyperthyroidism and ophthalmopathy. In TCRdb, the multiplex PCR reads were re-called with MiXCR into one record per CDR3 protein. The sample shows about 380,000 distinct CDR3 sequences, 11% to 15% of them seen only once. The sequenced sample was blood. These receptors were taken from a woman aged 60-75 years with Graves' hyperthyroidism. CDR3s include the opening cysteine and the closing phenylalanine or tryptophan. A D gene is named only where the DNA matches it firmly. Where a row states a size, it is once, few, many or the class of an expanded clone; other rows omit it.

v_gene,d_gene,j_gene,abundance,CDR3nt,CDR3aa
TRBV12-3/TRBV12-4,TRBD1,TRBJ2-1,NA,TGTGCCAGCAGAGTCACCGGGACAGGGGCCAATGAGCAGTTCTTC,CASRVTGTGANEQFF
TRBV24-1,NA,TRBJ2-2,NA,TGTGCCACCGGGTCGAAGACACGGGCCACCGGGGAGCTGTTTTTT,CATGSKTRATGELFF
TRBV10-3,TRBD1,TRBJ2-1,many,TGTGCCATCAGTGAGGGACAGGGGTCCTACAATGAGCAGTTCTTC,CAISEGQGSYNEQFF
TRBV20-1,NA,TRBJ1-1,NA,TGCAGTGCTAGAGATGGGGCTACGAACACTGAAGCTTTCTTT,CSARDGATNTEAFF
TRBV27,NA,TRBJ1-4,many,TGTGCCAGCAGTTTGTGGGGGGAAAAACTGTTTTTT,CASSLWGEKLFF
TRBV9,NA,TRBJ1-5,many,TGTGCCAGCAGCGGAACAGGGAATAGCAATCAGCCCCAGCATTTT,CASSGTGNSNQPQHF
TRBV24-1,NA,TRBJ2-2,NA,TGTGCCACCAGTGATTTTATGGACACCCTGAACACCGGGGAGCTGTTTTTT,CATSDFMDTLNTGELFF
TRBV24-1,TRBD2,TRBJ2-1,NA,TGTGCCAGCAGCGGGGGGACTAGCGGGAGTGAGCAGTTCTTC,CASSGGTSGSEQFF
TRBV28,TRBD1,TRBJ2-2,NA,TGTGCCAGCAGCACGACAGGGAAGGGGACCAGAACCGGGGAGCTGTTTTTT,CASSTTGKGTRTGELFF
TRBV10-3,TRBD1,TRBJ1-1,NA,TGTGCCATCAGTGCCGACAGGGTCACTGAAGCTTTCTTT,CAISADRVTEAFF
TRBV28,NA,TRBJ2-6,few,TGTGCCAGCAGTTTATCGAGCTCTGGGGCCAACGTCCTGACTTTC,CASSLSSSGANVLTF
TRBV7-9,NA,TRBJ1-2,many,TGTGCCAGCAGCAGACGGGACATCCCAACGGGGGGCTACACCTTC,CASSRRDIPTGGYTF
TRBV5-1,NA,TRBJ1-1,NA,TGCGCCAGCAGCTCGGGGAGCCTCTTGAACACTGAAGCTTTCTTT,CASSSGSLLNTEAFF
TRBV30,TRBD1,TRBJ2-2,many,TGTGCCTGGGGCCGGACAGGGGAATTTACCGGGGAGCTGTTTTTT,CAWGRTGEFTGELFF